Listed below are T cell receptor beta chains from one sample, sequenced in a study of cytomegalovirus exposure and HLA in healthy donors. Produced via immunoSEQ multiplex PCR; TCRdb's table is partial and in-frame only. The sample lists 100,000 to 150,000 clones, over 6.5% occurring once. The sequenced material came from PBMCs. The receptors originated from a woman between 40 and 55 years old in good health and CMV-seropositive. The CDR3 runs from the conserved cysteine through the conserved F or W. D genes are given only for firm matches. Size values are once, few and many counts, or a class for expanded clones, and some rows have none.

>TRBJ1-4|-|few|TRBV2
CASSERGPAANEKLFF
TGTGCCAGCAGTGAGAGAGGGCCAGCGGCTAATGAAAAACTGTTTTTT
>TRBJ2-5|-|few|TRBV30
CAWSVDNREQYF
TGTGCCTGGAGTGTAGACAACAGGGAGCAGTACTTC
>TRBJ1-1|-|many|TRBV6-4
CASAADGNTEAFF
TGTGCCAGCGCGGCAGACGGTAACACTGAAGCTTTCTTT
>TRBJ1-5|TRBD1|-|TRBV19
CARYTSSGGCQPQHF
TGTGCCAGGTATACTAGCTCAGGGGGCTGTCAGCCCCAGCATTTT
>TRBJ1-1|TRBD1|-|TRBV27
CASSLQGSTEAFF
TGTGCCAGCAGCCTACAGGGGAGCACTGAAGCTTTCTTT
>TRBJ2-1|-|-|TRBV19
CASSVPMGLIDIPYNEQFF
TGTGCCAGTAGCGTCCCGATGGGGCTAATTGATATCCCCTACAATGAGCAGTTCTTC
>TRBJ2-1|-|-|TRBV5-1
CASKARGSYNEQFF
TGCGCCAGCAAAGCTAGAGGCTCCTACAATGAGCAGTTCTTC
>TRBJ1-5|-|-|TRBV6-4
CASSHREGQPQHF
TGTGCCAGCAGCCACAGGGAGGGTCAGCCCCAGCATTTT
>TRBJ2-7|TRBD1|few|TRBV5-6
CASSWTGVDYEQYF
TGTGCCAGCAGTTGGACAGGGGTCGACTACGAGCAGTACTTC
>TRBJ1-4|-|-|TRBV21-1
CASSPRGSATNEKLFF
TGTGCCAGCAGCCCCCGAGGGAGTGCAACTAATGAAAAACTGTTTTTT
>TRBJ2-1|TRBD1|-|TRBV7-6
CASSLVVDRAHEQFF
TGTGCCAGCAGCTTAGTAGTCGACAGGGCCCATGAGCAGTTCTTC
>TRBJ1-5|-|-|TRBV7-2
CASSSSRTSRARENQPQHF
TGTGCCAGCAGCTCCAGCCGGACAAGTCGGGCCCGCGAGAATCAGCCCCAGCATTTT
>TRBJ2-1|-|few|TRBV5-1
CASSLLGEYNEQFF
TGCGCCAGCAGCTTGTTGGGAGAATACAATGAGCAGTTCTTC
>TRBJ1-3|-|-|TRBV2
CASSESGVGTIYF
TGTGCCAGCAGTGAATCAGGGGTGGGCACCATATATTTT
>TRBJ2-1|-|few|TRBV7-3
CASSLNGGDLGNEQFF
TGTGCCAGCAGCTTAAACGGGGGTGATTTGGGCAATGAGCAGTTCTTC
>TRBJ1-5|-|few|TRBV19
CASSLDREGNQPQHF
TGTGCCAGTAGCCTAGACCGGGAGGGCAATCAGCCCCAGCATTTT
>TRBJ1-2|-|few|TRBV29-1
CSVEDRGVDNYGYTF
TGCAGCGTTGAAGATCGGGGGGTAGATAACTATGGCTACACCTTC
>TRBJ1-4|-|-|TRBV15
CATSSGQPNEKLFF
TGTGCCACCAGCAGTGGACAGCCGAATGAAAAACTGTTTTTT
>TRBJ1-4|TRBD1|few|TRBV9
CASSGQGNEKLFF
TGTGCCAGCAGCGGACAGGGTAATGAAAAACTGTTTTTT
>TRBJ2-3|-|few|TRBV7-8
CATYSRGRLSSTDTQYF
TGTGCCACCTACAGCCGGGGGAGGCTTAGTAGTACAGATACGCAGTATTTT
>TRBJ2-7|TRBD1|-|TRBV18
CASSPLGGGDRGSYEQYF
TGTGCCAGCTCCCCTCTGGGCGGTGGGGACAGGGGCTCCTACGAGCAGTACTTC
>TRBJ1-1|-|many|TRBV5-6
CASSLGRYSEAFF
TGTGCCAGCAGCTTGGGGAGGTACTCTGAAGCTTTCTTT
>TRBJ2-7|TRBD1|-|TRBV13
CASSPRGRMNEQYF
TGTGCCAGCAGCCCCAGGGGGCGAATGAACGAGCAGTACTTC
>TRBJ2-2|TRBD1|few|TRBV19
CASSPRQGADTGELFF
TGTGCCAGTAGTCCCCGACAGGGGGCCGACACCGGGGAGCTGTTTTTT
>TRBJ1-2|-|few|TRBV7-8
CASSSTGTGYGYTF
TGTGCCAGCAGCTCAACAGGGACGGGGTATGGCTACACCTTC
>TRBJ1-3|TRBD1|few|TRBV5-1
CASSFTGVAGNTIYF
TGCGCCAGCAGCTTCACAGGGGTCGCTGGAAACACCATATATTTT
>TRBJ1-1|TRBD1|-|TRBV9
CASSGDRENTEAFF
TGTGCCAGCAGCGGGGACAGAGAGAACACTGAAGCTTTCTTT
>TRBJ1-2|TRBD1|few|TRBV25-1
CASSDLGTGDYGYTF
TGTGCCAGCAGTGATCTGGGGACAGGGGACTATGGCTACACCTTC
>TRBJ2-7|-|few|TRBV21-1
CASSNIRDRSYEQYF
TGTGCCAGCAGCAATATCCGGGACAGGTCCTACGAGCAGTACTTC
>TRBJ1-5|-|-|TRBV2
CASSELGGLSNQPQHF
TGTGCCAGCAGTGAACTGGGGGGGCTAAGCAATCAGCCCCAGCATTTT
>TRBJ1-1|TRBD1|few|TRBV18
CASSPQSGQLNTEAFF
TGTGCCAGCTCACCACAGTCGGGACAGCTGAACACTGAAGCTTTCTTT
>TRBJ2-7|TRBD1|-|TRBV27
CASSLESGGRKYF
TGCGCCAGCAGTTTAGAATCAGGGGGCAGGAAGTACTTC
>TRBJ1-2|-|-|TRBV5-1
CASSLGHTETGGYTF
TGCGCCAGCAGCTTGGGCCACACCGAAACAGGTGGCTACACCTTC
>TRBJ2-2|TRBD2|few|TRBV5-5
CASTPSVRGVTGELFF
TGTGCCAGCACTCCCTCCGTGCGGGGGGTTACCGGGGAGCTGTTTTTT
>TRBJ1-1|TRBD1|-|TRBV19
CASNGGQGLGNTEAFF
TGTGCCAGTAACGGGGGACAGGGGCTCGGGAACACTGAAGCTTTCTTT
>TRBJ2-5|-|-|TRBV5-4
CASSADVGAQGETQYF
TGTGCCAGCAGCGCGGACGTGGGGGCCCAGGGGGAGACCCAGTACTTC
>TRBJ1-6|-|-|TRBV6-5
CASSPGISISPLHF
TGTGCCAGCAGCCCCGGGATCTCAATTTCACCCCTCCACTTT